Presented here are 18 T cell receptor beta chains from one specimen sequenced in a study of blood T cell repertoires in COVID-19. Only in-frame clones appear in the TCRdb table, and some are missing; sequencing was by immunoSEQ multiplex PCR. The profile shows roughly 260,000 clones, under 90% of them singletons. What was sequenced was PBMCs or T cells enriched from blood (not recorded which). All receptors come from a woman aged 40 to 50 who had been exposed to COVID-19.

Here the CDR3 DNA reads TGTGCCAGCAGCACGGACAGCCTAAATGAGCAGTTCTTC. Translation gives CASSTDSLNEQFF. The J gene is TRBJ2-1, the V gene TRBV27; D is perhaps TRBD1 (6 bases). There are 13 residues in the CDR3. Trimming stripped 6 bases from V and 7 bases from J, with 13 bases between. Per the germline V gene, CDR1 is MNHEY and CDR2 is SMNVEV (reference sequence).

The chain carries TRBV7-9 and TRBJ2-6; 10 nucleotides line up with TRBD1. Germline assignment: CDR1 SEHNR and CDR2 FQNEAQ (reference sequence). V shed 7 bases and J 4 bases; nucleotides not matched to a gene: 7. CDR3 size: 16 residues. CDR3 sequence: CASNRQGADGANVLTF. The CDR3 DNA sequence: TGTGCCAGCAACCGACAGGGGGCGGACGGGGCCAACGTCCTGACTTTC.

This clone appeared a single time. The chain employs TRBV4-2 and TRBJ1-3; 9 bases map to TRBD1. The J segment lost 0 bases and the V segment lost 4 bases, leaving 7 bases of the junction unmatched. Germline V gives CDR1 LGHNA, CDR2 YNFKEQ. The CDR3 covers 17 residues. This chain's CDR3 is CASSRRTGQGSGNTIYF. In DNA, the CDR3 is TGTGCCAGCAGCCGAAGAACGGGACAGGGCTCTGGAAACACCATATATTTT.

This clone was counted once. V usage is TRBV19 and J usage is TRBJ1-2, with TRBD1 matching over 8 bases. The CDR3 extends over 15 amino acids. Germline V gives CDR1 LNHDA, CDR2 SQIVND (reference sequence). With 5 bases clipped from V and 2 bases from J, the junction kept 7 bases outside the gene matches. CDR3 in amino acids: CASSLQGGRNYGYTF. The CDR3 nucleotides read TGTGCCAGTAGTTTACAGGGGGGTAGGAACTATGGCTACACCTTC.

V and J are TRBV6-6 and TRBJ1-2; TRBD1 matches at 10 bases. V shed 6 bases, J shed 4 bases, and the junction held 11 bases outside the gene matches. Germline V gives CDR1 MNHNY, CDR2 SVGAGI (reference sequence). The CDR3 is made up of 16 amino acids. CDR3 sequence (DNA): TGTGCCAGCAGCCACACGACAGGGGGCCAGGGCTATGGCTACACCTTC. It specifies CASSHTTGGQGYGYTF.

The table lists this clone with a count of one. The rearrangement uses TRBV6-2 or TRBV6-3 and TRBJ1-1; 11 bases agree with TRBD1. This CDR3 comprises 15 residues. Germline lookup yields CDR1 MNHEY and CDR2 SVGEGT. V was pared by 5 bases and J by 4 bases, with 6 bases of the junction left unmatched. The CDR3, as DNA: TGTGCCAGCAGTATCGGACAGGGGGCGGTCACTGAAGCTTTCTTT. Translation: CASSIGQGAVTEAFF.

The CDR3 sequence is CASSWSGGGPSDTQYF. CDR3 nucleotides: TGCGCCAGCAGTTGGAGCGGGGGGGGGCCGTCAGATACGCAGTATTTT. V usage is TRBV10-2 and J usage is TRBJ2-3, with 10 positions matching TRBD2. This CDR3 region has 16 residues. Germline lookup yields CDR1 WSHSY and CDR2 SAAADI. V was clipped by 5 bases and J by 4 bases; unmatched bases: 9.

This clone was seen a handful of times. The rearrangement joins TRBV27 to TRBJ1-1, with 10 bases identical to TRBD1. V dropped 5 bases and J dropped 4; count of bases not matched to a gene: 7. The CDR3 is 15 residues long. CDR1 and CDR2 from the germline V gene are MNHEY and SMNVEV (reference sequence). Here the CDR3 reads CASSVTGGAGTEAFF. In nucleotides, the CDR3 is TGTGCCAGCAGTGTGACAGGGGGCGCGGGCACTGAAGCTTTCTTT.

The rearrangement joins TRBV5-1 to TRBJ1-1, with D perhaps TRBD1 (5 bases). The CDR3 contains 14 residues. Germline V gene sequence: CDR1 SGHRS, CDR2 YFSETQ. V was trimmed by 0 bases and J by 1 base, leaving 7 bases between them. The CDR3 coding sequence is TGCGCCAGCAGCTTGGATGGACAGAACACTGAAGCTTTCTTT. Translated, it gives CASSLDGQNTEAFF.

This clone was found many times. V gene TRBV18 combines with J gene TRBJ2-5; possibly TRBD2 for D (6 bases). CDR1 is KGHSH and CDR2 is LQKENI in the germline V gene. V lost 3 bases, J lost 1 base, and 12 bases lay in between. The CDR3 length is 15 residues. The CDR3 coding sequence is TGTGCCAGCTCACCTTTTAGGGAGGCCCAAGAGACCCAGTACTTC. Translating gives CASSPFREAQETQYF.

A single count supports this clone. The chain couples TRBV28 to TRBJ2-7; D uncertain. Germline CDR1 reads MDHEN; CDR2 reads SYDVKM. The CDR3 covers 12 residues. V lost 6 bases and J 0 bases, leaving 6 bases between the germline ends. The CDR3 DNA follows: TGTGCCAGCAGCTTCGGCTCCTACGAGCAGTACTTC. It is translated as CASSFGSYEQYF.

This clone was detected a few times. The chain carries TRBV19 and TRBJ2-1; D remains unclear. The V gene's germline CDR1 is LNHDA and CDR2 SQIVND (reference sequence). The CDR3 extends over 14 amino acids. Deletions cut 4 bases from V and 0 bases from J, with 7 bases between. CDR3 protein: CASSRANSYNEQFF. For the CDR3, the DNA is TGTGCCAGTAGTAGGGCCAACTCCTACAATGAGCAGTTCTTC.

This chain connects TRBV10-3 to TRBJ1-1; 7 nucleotides align to TRBD1. V shed 7 bases, J shed 5 bases, and the junction held 7 bases outside the gene matches. Germline lookup yields CDR1 ENHRY and CDR2 SYGVKD. The CDR3 contains 13 residues. CDR3 sequence: CAIKQVQGTEAFF. The CDR3 DNA reads TGTGCCATCAAACAGGTACAGGGGACTGAAGCTTTCTTT.

The CDR3 DNA reads as TGTGCCTGGAGTGGGGGAGGCAGGGCGGTGACCGGGGAGCTGTTTTTT. It encodes CAWSGGGRAVTGELFF. The V call is TRBV30, the J call TRBJ2-2; perhaps TRBD2 as D (6 bases). Trimming removed 1 base from V and 5 bases from J, with 17 bases in between. Germline V CDR1 and CDR2: GTSNPN, SVGIG (reference sequence). This CDR3 region has 16 residues. Full variable domain (rest looked up from reference TRBV30 and TRBJ2-2): SQTIHQWPATLVQPVGSPLSLECTVEGTSNPNLYWYRQAAGRGLQLLFYSVGIGQISSEVPQNLSASRPQDRQFILSSKKLLLSDSGFYLCAWSGGGRAVTGELFFGEGSRLTVL.

This chain links TRBV2 with TRBJ2-6; TRBD2 aligns across 7 bases. The CDR3 consists of 17 residues. Germline CDR1 SNHLY, CDR2 FYNNEI. The V and J ends lost 2 bases and 0 bases, in that order; junction bases with no gene match: 4. The DNA for the CDR3 is TGTGCCAGCAGTGAACGGGGGGAAGTCTCTGGGGCCAACGTCCTGACTTTC. Translated: CASSERGEVSGANVLTF.

The V and J genes are TRBV7-2 and TRBJ1-3, with TRBD1 matching over 8 bases. Germline CDR1 reads SGHTA; CDR2 reads FQGNSA. V was clipped by 4 bases and J by 0 bases; unmatched bases: 2. The CDR3 totals 15 residues. CDR3 nucleotides: TGTGCCAGCAGCTCCACAGGGGGCTCTGGAAACACCATATATTTT. This encodes CASSSTGGSGNTIYF.

This chain joins TRBV1 and TRBJ1-3. TRBV1 has pseudogene status. The length of the CDR3 is 14 residues. CDR3 loop: CTSSQAARRNTIYF. CDR3 nucleotides: TGCACCAGCAGCCAAGCGGCTCGGCGGAACACCATATATTTT.

The J gene is TRBJ2-5, the V gene TRBV4-1, with TRBD2 matching 9 bases. J lost 5 bases, V lost 0 bases, and 13 bases had no gene match. Germline-derived CDR1 and CDR2 are MGHRA and YSYEKL. This CDR3 has 18 amino acids. CDR3 amino acids: CASSQDEGLAGRPETQYF. The DNA of the CDR3 is TGCGCCAGCAGCCAAGATGAGGGGCTAGCGGGGAGGCCGGAGACCCAGTACTTC.